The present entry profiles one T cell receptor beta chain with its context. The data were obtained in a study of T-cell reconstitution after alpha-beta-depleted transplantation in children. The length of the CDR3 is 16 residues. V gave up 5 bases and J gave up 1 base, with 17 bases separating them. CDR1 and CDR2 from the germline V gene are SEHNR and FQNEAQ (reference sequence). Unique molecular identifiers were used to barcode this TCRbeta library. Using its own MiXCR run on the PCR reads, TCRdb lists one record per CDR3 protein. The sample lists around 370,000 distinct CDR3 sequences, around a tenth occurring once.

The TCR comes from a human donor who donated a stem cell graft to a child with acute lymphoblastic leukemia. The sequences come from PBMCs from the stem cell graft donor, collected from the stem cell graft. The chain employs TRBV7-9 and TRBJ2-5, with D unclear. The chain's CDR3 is CASSDAYTETQETQYF. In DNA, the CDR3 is TGTGCCAGCAGCGACGCTTATACAGAAACCCAAGAGACCCAGTACTTC.